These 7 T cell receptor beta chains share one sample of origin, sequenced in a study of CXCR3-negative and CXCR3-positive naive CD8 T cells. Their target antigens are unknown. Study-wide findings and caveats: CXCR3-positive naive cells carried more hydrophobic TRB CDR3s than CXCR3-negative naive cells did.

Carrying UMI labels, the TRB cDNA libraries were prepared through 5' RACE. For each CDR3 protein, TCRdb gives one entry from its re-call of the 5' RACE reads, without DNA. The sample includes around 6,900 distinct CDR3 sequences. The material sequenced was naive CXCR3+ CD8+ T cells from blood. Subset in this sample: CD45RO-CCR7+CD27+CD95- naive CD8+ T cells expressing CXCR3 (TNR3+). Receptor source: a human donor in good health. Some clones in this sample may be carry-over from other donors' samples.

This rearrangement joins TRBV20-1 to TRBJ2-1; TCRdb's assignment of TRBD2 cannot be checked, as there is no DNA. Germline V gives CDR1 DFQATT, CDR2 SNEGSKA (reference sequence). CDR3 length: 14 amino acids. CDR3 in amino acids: CSAGGGLGYNEQFF.

The CDR3 reads CASSVRASGVYNEQFF. V gene TRBV9 combines with J gene TRBJ2-1; TCRdb returns TRBD2, unconfirmable since there is no DNA. There are 16 residues in the CDR3. CDR1 and CDR2 from the germline V gene are SGDLS and YYNGEE.

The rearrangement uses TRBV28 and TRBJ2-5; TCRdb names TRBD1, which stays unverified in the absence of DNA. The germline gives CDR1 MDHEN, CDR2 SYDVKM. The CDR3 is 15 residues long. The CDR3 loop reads CASSPLGTGGETQYF.

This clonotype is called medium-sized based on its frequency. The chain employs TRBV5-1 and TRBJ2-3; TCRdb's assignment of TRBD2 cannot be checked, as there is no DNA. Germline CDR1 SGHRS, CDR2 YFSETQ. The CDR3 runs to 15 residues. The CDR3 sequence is CASSLDLAVTDTQYF.

CDR3 in amino acids: CASRSGDRGTDTQYF. The chain combines TRBV5-1 with TRBJ2-3; TCRdb designates TRBD1, a call that cannot be tested without DNA. CDR3 length: 15 amino acids. Germline values: CDR1 SGHRS, CDR2 YFSETQ.

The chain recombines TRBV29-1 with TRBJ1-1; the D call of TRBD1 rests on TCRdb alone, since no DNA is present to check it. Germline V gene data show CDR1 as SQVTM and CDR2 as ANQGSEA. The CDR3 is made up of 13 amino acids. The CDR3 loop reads CSVDRDATTEAFF.

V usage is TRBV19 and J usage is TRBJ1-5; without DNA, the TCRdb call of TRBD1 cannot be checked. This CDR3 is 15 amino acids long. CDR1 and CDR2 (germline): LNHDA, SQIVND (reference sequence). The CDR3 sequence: CASTQTGGSNQPQHF.